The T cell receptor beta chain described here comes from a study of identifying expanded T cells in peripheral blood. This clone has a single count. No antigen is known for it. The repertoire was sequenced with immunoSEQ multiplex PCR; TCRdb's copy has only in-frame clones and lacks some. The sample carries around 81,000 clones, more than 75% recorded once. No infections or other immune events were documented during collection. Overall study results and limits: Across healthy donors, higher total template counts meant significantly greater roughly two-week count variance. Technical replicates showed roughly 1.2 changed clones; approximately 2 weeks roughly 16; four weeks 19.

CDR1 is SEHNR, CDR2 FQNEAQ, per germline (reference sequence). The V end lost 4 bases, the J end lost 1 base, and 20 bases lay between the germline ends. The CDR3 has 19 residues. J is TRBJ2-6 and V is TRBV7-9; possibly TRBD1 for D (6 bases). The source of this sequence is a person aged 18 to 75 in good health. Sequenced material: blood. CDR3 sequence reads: CASSSPWDKSLSGANVLTF. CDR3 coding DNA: TGTGCCAGCAGCTCGCCATGGGACAAGAGCCTTTCTGGGGCCAACGTCCTGACTTTC.